Following are 15 T cell receptor beta chains from one sample sequenced in a study of CD8+ T cells in alopecia areata. Treatment given: oral pan-JAK inhibitor, 5-10 mg twice daily. As the sequencing template, cDNA was produced by extracting RNA and reverse transcribing it. The data were produced by immunoSEQ multiplex PCR, yet TCRdb's version contains in-frame clones alone and is incomplete. Of 150,000 to 250,000 clones in the sample, 58% were seen once. Here the sequenced sample was CD4+ T cells sorted from blood, taken at week 24, from a patient treated with tofacitinib. These receptor sequences come from a human donor with alopecia areata.

The chain employs TRBV23-1 and TRBJ1-1; D may be TRBD1 (5 bases). TRBV23-1 is flagged as an ORF with uncertain function. The CDR3 has 11 amino acids. V was clipped by 3 bases and J by 10 bases, with 9 bases between them. For the CDR3, the DNA is TGCGCCAGCAGTCACGGGGCCGGAGCTTTCTTT. Translating gives CASSHGAGAFF.

This clone came up many times. The chain uses TRBV7-6 and TRBJ2-5, with D perhaps TRBD1 (6 bases). V was clipped by 9 bases and J by 5 bases, with 16 bases between them. CDR3 length: 13 residues. CDR1 is SGHVS and CDR2 is FNYEAQ in the germline V gene. The DNA of the CDR3 is TGTGCCAGTGGCCAGGGGCTAGCCGAGACCCAGTACTTC. Its translation is CASGQGLAETQYF. The full variable domain, in which reference TRBV7-6 and TRBJ2-5 provide the parts outside the CDR3, is GAGVSQSPRYKVTKRGQDVALRCDPISGHVSLYWYRQALGQGPEFLTYFNYEAQQDKSGLPNDRFSAERPEGSISTLTIQRTEQRDSAMYRCASGQGLAETQYFGPGTRLLVL.

A few counts support this clone. V and J are TRBV25-1 and TRBJ2-5; possibly TRBD1 or TRBD2 for D (6 bases each). This CDR3 has 14 amino acids. Trimming removed 3 bases at V and 4 bases at J, with 12 bases between. Germline assignment: CDR1 MGHDK and CDR2 SYGVNS. This chain's CDR3 is CASSERGVRETQYF. Written as DNA, the CDR3 is TGTGCCAGCAGTGAGAGGGGGGTCAGAGAGACCCAGTACTTC.

The V and J genes are TRBV2 and TRBJ1-1, with D hard to call. The V gene's germline CDR1 is SNHLY and CDR2 FYNNEI. Trimming took 4 bases from V and 6 from J, leaving 6 bases between them. The CDR3 spans 11 residues. This CDR3 is CASSVDSEAFF. The CDR3 DNA sequence: TGTGCCAGCAGTGTCGACTCTGAAGCTTTCTTT.

Regarding this clone: This specimen includes other DNA sequences encoding the same CDR3. This chain links TRBV30 with TRBJ2-5, with D hard to call. Per germline, CDR1 GTSNPN and CDR2 SVGIG (reference sequence). The V gene lost 0 bases and the J gene lost 4 bases, with 6 bases spanning the gap. The CDR3 length is 12 residues. The CDR3 DNA reads TGTGCCTGGAGTGTTACGGGAGAGACCCAGTACTTC. This codes for CAWSVTGETQYF.

The chain carries TRBV5-1 and TRBJ2-4; tentatively, D is TRBD2 (5 bases). The CDR3 length is 13 residues. Trimming took off 1 base at V and 9 bases at J, with 11 bases between the two ends. The germline V gene has CDR1 SGHRS and CDR2 YFSETQ. CDR3 sequence reads: CASSLFEGSIQYF. CDR3 nucleotides: TGCGCCAGCAGCTTGTTCGAGGGAAGCATTCAGTACTTC.

The chain links TRBV5-1 to TRBJ2-1; TRBD2 matches at 8 bases. This CDR3 is 14 amino acids long. Germline CDR1 and CDR2: SGHRS and YFSETQ. V dropped 2 bases and J dropped 4; count of bases not matched to a gene: 2. In DNA, the CDR3 is TGCGCCAGCAGCTTCAGCGGGAGTTACAATGAGCAGTTCTTC. Amino acids: CASSFSGSYNEQFF.

This chain joins TRBV2 and TRBJ2-7; no firm D call. This CDR3 spans 14 amino acids. The germline V gene encodes CDR1 SNHLY and CDR2 FYNNEI. With 7 bases removed from V and 0 bases from J, the gap between germline ends came to 13 bases. This CDR3 reads CASKWADGSYEQYF. The CDR3 coding sequence is TGTGCCAGCAAGTGGGCGGATGGCTCCTACGAGCAGTACTTC. The whole variable domain, filled in from reference TRBV2 and TRBJ2-7, reads EPEVTQTPSHQVTQMGQEVILRCVPISNHLYFYWYRQILGQKVEFLVSFYNNEISEKSEIFDDQFSVERPDGSNFTLKIRSTKLEDSAMYFCASKWADGSYEQYFGPGTRLTVT.

V is TRBV11-2 and J is TRBJ2-7, with D tentatively TRBD1 or TRBD2 (5 bases each). CDR1 and CDR2 from the germline V gene are SGHAT and FQNNGV. This CDR3 region has 14 residues. The ends were cut back, 8 bases at V and 2 bases at J, with 16 bases in the middle. The DNA of the CDR3 is TGTGCCAGCTCGTCAGGACTGGGGGCCTACGAGCAGTACTTC. This translates into CASSSGLGAYEQYF.

This clone appeared a few times. This rearrangement joins TRBV29-1 to TRBJ1-2, with 11 bases matching TRBD1. CDR1 SQVTM and CDR2 ANQGSEA come from the germline V gene. CDR3 size: 12 residues. V trimming: 5 bases; J trimming: 8 bases; junction bases outside the gene matches: 4. This CDR3 reads CSVSGQGEGYTF. As DNA, the CDR3 is TGCAGCGTTTCGGGACAGGGGGAAGGCTACACCTTC. The full variable domain, rest sourced from reference TRBV29-1 and TRBJ1-2, is SAVISQKPSRDICQRGTSLTIQCQVDSQVTMMFWYRQQPGQSLTLIATANQGSEATYESGFVIDKFPISRPNLTFSTLTVSNMSPEDSSIYLCSVSGQGEGYTFGSGTRLTVV.

The CDR3 coding sequence is TGTGCCAGCAGTTGGACTAGGAGGGAGACCCAGTACTTC. Residues: CASSWTRRETQYF. The chain couples TRBV6-5 to TRBJ2-5; 7 bases align to TRBD2. The CDR3 is 13 residues long. The V and J ends lost 4 bases and 5 bases, in that order; junction bases with no gene match: 4. Per germline, CDR1 MNHEY and CDR2 SVGAGI.

The table lists this clone with a count of one. This chain connects TRBV30 to TRBJ1-1, with 7 bases aligning to TRBD1. The CDR3 has 15 residues. The V and J ends lost 4 bases and 1 base, in that order; junction bases with no gene match: 9. Germline loops: CDR1 GTSNPN, CDR2 SVGIG (reference sequence). The CDR3 DNA follows: TGTGCCTGGACCGAATTGGAGGGGGCGAACACTGAAGCTTTCTTT. This translates into CAWTELEGANTEAFF.

This clone was picked up one time. V gene TRBV7-6 combines with J gene TRBJ1-2; perhaps TRBD1 as D (5 bases). V lost 4 bases and J lost 5, with 11 bases in between. CDR1 SGHVS and CDR2 FNYEAQ come from the germline V gene. The CDR3 runs to 13 residues. CDR3 sequence (DNA): TGTGCCAGCAGCTCGGGACCCGCTTATGGCTACACCTTC. Its translation: CASSSGPAYGYTF.

This chain links TRBV25-1 with TRBJ2-1; either TRBD1 or TRBD2 may fit D (5 bases each). The length of the CDR3 is 15 residues. V was cut by 2 bases and J by 3 bases, with 11 bases left in between. Germline V gene lookup returns CDR1 MGHDK and CDR2 SYGVNS. CDR3 sequence reads: CASSEGGRHYNEQFF. The DNA of the CDR3 is TGTGCCAGCAGTGAAGGGGGACGGCACTACAATGAGCAGTTCTTC.

This clone was detected many times. V gene TRBV7-9 combines with J gene TRBJ1-2; 10 bases are shared with TRBD1. Germline CDR1 reads SEHNR; CDR2 reads FQNEAQ (reference sequence). The CDR3 is 16 residues long. J lost 8 bases, V lost 5 bases, and 14 bases had no gene match. CDR3 region: CASSPPLRDRGYGYTF. The CDR3 bases are TGTGCCAGCAGCCCCCCCCTCCGGGACAGGGGATACGGCTACACCTTC.